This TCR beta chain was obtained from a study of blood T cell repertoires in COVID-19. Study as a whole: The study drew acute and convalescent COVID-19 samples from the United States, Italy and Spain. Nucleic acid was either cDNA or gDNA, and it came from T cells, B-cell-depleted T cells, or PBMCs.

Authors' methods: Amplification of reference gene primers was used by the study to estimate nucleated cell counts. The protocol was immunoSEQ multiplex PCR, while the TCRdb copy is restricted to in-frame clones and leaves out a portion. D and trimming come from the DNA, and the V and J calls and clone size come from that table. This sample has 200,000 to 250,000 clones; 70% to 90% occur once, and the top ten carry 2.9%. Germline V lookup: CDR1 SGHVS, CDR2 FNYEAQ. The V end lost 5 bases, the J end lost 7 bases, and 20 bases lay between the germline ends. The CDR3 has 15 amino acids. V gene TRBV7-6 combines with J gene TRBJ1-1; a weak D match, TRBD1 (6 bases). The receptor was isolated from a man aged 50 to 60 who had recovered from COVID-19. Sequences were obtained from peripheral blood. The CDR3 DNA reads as TGTGCCAGCAGCCAGGGGCTCCAACAAGCCGGTGAAGCTTTCTTT. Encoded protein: CASSQGLQQAGEAFF.